The next 31 T cell receptor beta chains were all read from a single sample in a study of PD-1 blockade in classical Hodgkin lymphoma. Some clones are missing from TCRdb's copy, which holds only in-frame ones; the method was immunoSEQ multiplex PCR. This table holds 5,500 to 7,500 clones, approximately 54% found once. Each patient's relapse followed autologous stem cell transplantation, and brentuximab vedotin exposure varied. The study isolated CD8+ T cells from thawed PBMCs by magnetic negative selection. Source: CD8+ T cells from blood, taken at baseline. These receptors originate from a human donor with classical Hodgkin lymphoma.

The chain employs TRBV11-2 and TRBJ2-2; 8 positions agree with TRBD1. The CDR3 consists of 16 residues. Trimming took 4 bases from V and 4 from J; bases not matched to a gene: 8. Germline CDR1 SGHAT, CDR2 FQNNGV. As DNA, the CDR3 is TGTGCCAGCAGCTCTCAGGGACAGGTGGCCACCGGGGAGCTGTTTTTT. Its protein product is CASSSQGQVATGELFF.

As to this clone: A junction end diverges from the germline sequence, so it may reflect a read error. The rearrangement links TRBV5-1 to TRBJ1-1; D remains ambiguous. The CDR3 sequence is 14 residues long. Germline-derived CDR1 and CDR2 are SGHRS and YFSETQ. As DNA, the CDR3 is TGTGCCAGCAGCTTTAATGGTGAGGACACTGAAGCTTTCTTT. Encoded protein: CASSFNGEDTEAFF. The whole variable domain, filled in from reference TRBV5-1 and TRBJ1-1, reads KAGVTQTPRYLIKTRGQQVTLSCSPISGHRSVSWYQQTPGQGLQFLFEYFSETQRNKGNFPGRFSGRQFSNSRSEMNVSTLELGDSALYLCASSFNGEDTEAFFGQGTRLTVV.

This clone is classed as medium-sized (0.01 to 0.1%). The chain joins TRBV5-1 to TRBJ1-1; D ambiguous. The CDR3 consists of 12 residues. Deletions cut 6 bases from V and 3 bases from J, with 9 bases between. The germline gives CDR1 SGHRS, CDR2 YFSETQ. CDR3 sequence reads: CASKRRDTEAFF. CDR3 DNA: TGCGCCAGCAAGAGACGGGACACTGAAGCTTTCTTT. Full variable domain (rest looked up from reference TRBV5-1 and TRBJ1-1): KAGVTQTPRYLIKTRGQQVTLSCSPISGHRSVSWYQQTPGQGLQFLFEYFSETQRNKGNFPGRFSGRQFSNSRSEMNVSTLELGDSALYLCASKRRDTEAFFGQGTRLTVV.

The rearrangement joins TRBV30 to TRBJ2-1; 7 bases align to TRBD2. After removal of 0 bases from V and 4 bases from J, the junction contained 3 bases not matched to a gene. The CDR3 runs 14 residues. The germline V gene encodes CDR1 GTSNPN and CDR2 SVGIG (reference sequence). The CDR3 is CAWSVSSGYNEQFF. The CDR3 DNA reads TGTGCCTGGAGTGTTTCTAGCGGATACAATGAGCAGTTCTTC.

The chain recombines TRBV27 with TRBJ1-1, with D perhaps matching TRBD1 (6 bases). CDR3 length equals 13 residues. V dropped 4 bases and J dropped 4 bases, with 10 bases sitting between them. Per germline, CDR1 MNHEY and CDR2 SMNVEV (reference sequence). Here the CDR3 DNA reads TGTGCCAGCAGTTGGGGGGCTTTCACTGAAGCTTTCTTT. It encodes CASSWGAFTEAFF.

In this sample, this clone is medium-sized. The chain joins TRBV10-1 to TRBJ2-7, with no clear D. V was trimmed by 7 bases and J by 0 bases, leaving 10 bases between them. This CDR3 is built from 13 residues. The germline V gene has CDR1 WNHNN and CDR2 SYGVQD (reference sequence). The CDR3 loop reads CASIERISYEQYF. The DNA of the CDR3 is TGCGCCAGCATCGAGCGAATCTCCTACGAGCAGTACTTC.

The genes are TRBV10-3 and TRBJ2-1, with TRBD1 identical over 9 bases. This CDR3 is built from 14 residues. Per the germline V gene, CDR1 is ENHRY and CDR2 is SYGVKD. V was pared by 6 bases and J by 6 bases, with 6 bases of the junction left unmatched. CDR3 protein: CAIRDRGTGNEQFF. In DNA, the CDR3 is TGTGCCATCAGGGACAGGGGTACTGGCAATGAGCAGTTCTTC.

V and J are TRBV7-9 and TRBJ2-7; D unresolved. The V gene's germline CDR1 is SEHNR and CDR2 FQNEAQ (reference sequence). This CDR3 is 14 amino acids long. V dropped 1 base and J dropped 3 bases, with 10 bases sitting between them. The CDR3 loop is CASSLGIVRYEQYF. CDR3 sequence (DNA): TGTGCCAGCAGCTTAGGGATCGTCCGCTACGAGCAGTACTTC.

The chain is built from TRBV7-8 and TRBJ2-3; 7 positions match TRBD2. This CDR3 is built from 15 residues. The trim removed 5 bases at V and 1 base at J, leaving 6 bases unmatched. Germline CDR1 reads SGHVS; CDR2 reads FQNEAQ. The CDR3 DNA is TGTGCCAGCAGCCCACCCCGGGAGGGCACAGATACGCAGTATTTT. It specifies CASSPPREGTDTQYF.

DNA for the CDR3: TGTGCCAGCAGCTTAGCAAGGCAGGGCTACCACGAGCAGTACTTC. Protein product: CASSLARQGYHEQYF. This rearrangement joins TRBV7-9 to TRBJ2-5, with D possibly TRBD1 on 5 matching bases. The tail of the sequence fits TRBJ2-7 better, so the J call may be wrong. This CDR3 comprises 15 residues. CDR1 is SEHNR, CDR2 FQNEAQ, per germline (reference sequence).

This clone appeared once. The chain is built from TRBV6-6 and TRBJ2-7; D may be TRBD1 (6 bases). Deletions cut 0 bases from V and 2 bases from J, with 8 bases between. CDR3 size: 14 residues. Germline CDR1 is MNHNY and CDR2 is SVGAGI (reference sequence). CDR3 region: CASSYSGDTYEQYF. Written as DNA, the CDR3 is TGTGCCAGCAGTTACTCGGGGGACACCTACGAGCAGTACTTC.

CDR3 region: CASSPHAGMVTQYF. CDR3 bases: TGTGCCAGCAGTCCCCACGCGGGGATGGTCACCCAGTACTTC. J is TRBJ2-5 and V is TRBV27; maybe TRBD2 (6 bases). This CDR3 is 14 amino acids long. Germline V gene data show CDR1 as MNHEY and CDR2 as SMNVEV (reference sequence). Trimming cost V 5 bases and J 8 bases, with 18 bases left between them.

This clone was seen only once. V gene TRBV9 combines with J gene TRBJ1-1, with D possibly being TRBD1 (5 bases). V lost 0 bases, J lost 6 bases, and 6 bases lay in between. Germline CDR1 is SGDLS and CDR2 is YYNGEE. The CDR3 sequence is 12 residues long. The CDR3, as DNA: TGTGCCAGCAGCGTAGGGGGGGCTGAAGCTTTCTTT. Translating gives CASSVGGAEAFF.

V and J are TRBV5-4 and TRBJ2-1; D may be TRBD1 (6 bases). The ends were cut back, 3 bases at V and 0 bases at J, with 19 bases in the middle. There are 18 residues in the CDR3. Germline V gene lookup returns CDR1 SGHNT and CDR2 YYREEE (reference sequence). The CDR3 DNA follows: TGTGCCAGCAGCTGGGGGCCTACAGGGAGCTTCTCCTACAATGAGCAGTTCTTC. Residues: CASSWGPTGSFSYNEQFF.

The chain employs TRBV11-1 and TRBJ1-2; unclear D gene. Germline V lookup: CDR1 SGHAT, CDR2 FQDESV (reference sequence). The CDR3 covers 12 residues. V lost 1 base and J lost 3, with 3 bases in between. The CDR3 reads CASSLDHYGYTF. In nucleotides, the CDR3 is TGTGCCAGCAGCTTAGATCACTATGGCTACACCTTC.

The chain employs TRBV9 and TRBJ2-2, with TRBD1 identical over 12 bases. The V gene's germline CDR1 is SGDLS and CDR2 YYNGEE. The CDR3 runs 19 residues. V shed 0 bases and J 0 bases; nucleotides not matched to a gene: 6. The CDR3 loop reads CASSVEGGQGAANTGELFF. The CDR3 coding sequence is TGTGCCAGCAGCGTAGAGGGGGGACAGGGGGCAGCGAACACCGGGGAGCTGTTTTTT.

As concerns this clone: This specimen includes other DNA sequences encoding the same CDR3. CDR3 amino acids: CATSRDRTSYEQYF. Written as DNA, the CDR3 is TGTGCCACCAGCAGAGACAGGACCTCCTACGAGCAGTACTTC. V and J are TRBV15 and TRBJ2-7; no clear D gene. The CDR3 covers 14 residues. Germline CDR1 and CDR2: LNHNV and YYDKDF (reference sequence). V dropped 0 bases and J dropped 0 bases, with 6 bases sitting between them. The full variable domain, its missing parts supplied by reference TRBV15 and TRBJ2-7, is DAMVIQNPRYQVTQFGKPVTLSCSQTLNHNVMYWYQQKSSQAPKLLFHYYDKDFNNEADTPDNFQSRRPNTSFCFLDIRSPGLGDTAMYLCATSRDRTSYEQYFGPGTRLTVT.

The V and J genes are TRBV7-3 and TRBJ2-7, with 9 bases aligning to TRBD1. The CDR3 length is 15 residues. Trimming at V came to 5 bases and at J to 5 bases, leaving 10 bases not matched to a gene. Germline assignment: CDR1 SGHTA and CDR2 FQGTGA. CDR3 coding DNA: TGTGCCAGCAGCCCAGCCGGGACAGGGATCCACGAGCAGTACTTC. It translates to CASSPAGTGIHEQYF.

A few counts support this clone. The genes are TRBV2 and TRBJ1-1, with a weak D call TRBD1 (5 bases). This CDR3 region has 14 residues. CDR1 is SNHLY and CDR2 is FYNNEI in the germline V gene. The V end was cut by 3 bases, the J end by 4 bases, with 12 bases between. For the CDR3, the DNA is TGTGCCAGCAGTGAGCGGATAGGGGCCACTGAAGCTTTCTTT. It yields the protein CASSERIGATEAFF.

There are a few counts of this clone. This CDR3 is also generated by other DNA sequences in the sample. The V and J genes are TRBV29-1 and TRBJ1-1; perhaps TRBD1 as D (5 bases). Germline V gives CDR1 SQVTM, CDR2 ANQGSEA. The CDR3 loop spans 14 amino acids. The V and J ends lost 0 bases and 8 bases respectively, with 16 bases between them. The CDR3 loop is CSVEDLGGRAEAFF. CDR3 nucleotide sequence: TGCAGCGTTGAAGATCTTGGGGGGAGAGCCGAAGCTTTCTTT.

The chain combines TRBV10-2 with TRBJ1-5; D remains ambiguous. The CDR3 has 14 residues. CDR1 and CDR2 from the germline V gene are WSHSY and SAAADI. V was clipped by 2 bases and J by 8 bases, with 13 bases between them. CDR3 nucleotide sequence: TGCGCCAGCAGTGAGGAAGGCCGGGTAAAGCCCCAGCATTTT. Residues: CASSEEGRVKPQHF.

The chain joins TRBV13 to TRBJ2-7; the D is unclear. The CDR3 spans 13 residues. V dropped 0 bases and J dropped 4 bases, with 7 bases sitting between them. The germline gives CDR1 PRHDT, CDR2 FYEKMQ (reference sequence). The CDR3 DNA sequence: TGTGCCAGCAGCTTAGGCCTGGAGTACGAGCAGTACTTC. The encoded protein is CASSLGLEYEQYF. Using reference TRBV13 and TRBJ2-7 for the parts outside the CDR3, the full variable domain is AAGVIQSPRHLIKEKRETATLKCYPIPRHDTVYWYQQGPGQDPQFLISFYEKMQSDKGSIPDRFSAQQFSDYHSELNMSSLELGDSALYFCASSLGLEYEQYFGPGTRLTVT.

This clone was seen more than once but under ten times. This sequence joins TRBV19 and TRBJ1-1; D is undetermined. CDR3 length equals 14 residues. Germline V gene data show CDR1 as LNHDA and CDR2 as SQIVND (reference sequence). V was cut by 5 bases and J by 0 bases, with 10 bases left in between. CDR3 loop: CASSSETLNTEAFF. The CDR3 DNA is TGTGCCAGTAGTTCTGAAACCCTGAACACTGAAGCTTTCTTT.

V and J are TRBV6-6 and TRBJ2-1; 11 bases align to TRBD2. The CDR3 runs 16 residues. CDR1 and CDR2 from the germline V gene are MNHNY and SVGAGI (reference sequence). Trimming cost V 2 bases and J 5 bases; bases outside gene matches: 5. CDR3 amino acids: CASSYLGLAVDNEQFF. In DNA form, the CDR3 reads TGTGCCAGCAGTTACCTGGGACTAGCGGTGGACAATGAGCAGTTCTTC.

The chain carries TRBV29-1 and TRBJ1-2, with D perhaps TRBD1 (5 bases). Germline CDR1 reads SQVTM; CDR2 reads ANQGSEA. Trimming stripped 4 bases from V and 3 bases from J, with 18 bases between. The CDR3 length is 15 residues. The DNA of the CDR3 is TGCAGCGTTGTAGAGTGGGGCAGGGATCACTATGGCTACACCTTC. Translating gives CSVVEWGRDHYGYTF.

This clone was counted between two and nine times. The V and J genes are TRBV5-6 and TRBJ2-7; maybe TRBD2 (5 bases). CDR1 SGHDT and CDR2 YYEEEE come from the germline V gene. Trimming took off 0 bases at V and 0 bases at J, with 10 bases between the two ends. This CDR3 is 15 amino acids long. The CDR3 sequence is CASSLAERASYEQYF. DNA for the CDR3: TGTGCCAGCAGCTTGGCCGAGAGGGCCTCCTACGAGCAGTACTTC.

The chain links TRBV6-5 to TRBJ2-2; 11 bases align to TRBD2. Germline values: CDR1 MNHEY, CDR2 SVGAGI. The CDR3 runs 16 residues. With V trimmed by 4 bases and J by 2 bases, 3 bases remained unmatched. CDR3 residues: CASSSLAGGNTGELFF. The CDR3 region has the DNA TGTGCCAGCAGTTCGCTAGCGGGAGGTAACACCGGGGAGCTGTTTTTT.

The chain carries TRBV11-2 and TRBJ2-7; 8 nucleotides line up with TRBD2. Germline assignment: CDR1 SGHAT and CDR2 FQNNGV. Trimming at V came to 2 bases and at J to 4 bases, leaving 4 bases not matched to a gene. The CDR3 sequence is 14 residues long. The CDR3 bases are TGTGCCAGCAGCTTAAGCGGGAGTAGATACGAGCAGTACTTC. This translates into CASSLSGSRYEQYF.

J is TRBJ2-1 and V is TRBV27, with TRBD2 identical over 16 bases. The CDR3 spans 18 residues. In germline, CDR1 is MNHEY, CDR2 SMNVEV (reference sequence). V gave up 5 bases and J gave up 3 bases; unmatched junction bases: 7. The CDR3 DNA sequence: TGTGCCAGCAGTGCCGGGACTAGCGGGGGGGGCTTCTACAATGAGCAGTTCTTC. Its protein is CASSAGTSGGGFYNEQFF.

The table lists this clone with a few counts. The chain links TRBV2 to TRBJ1-2, with 10 bases that match TRBD1. Germline assignment: CDR1 SNHLY and CDR2 FYNNEI. Trimming took 4 bases from V and 3 from J; bases not matched to a gene: 2. This CDR3 is built from 14 residues. CDR3 coding DNA: TGTGCCAGCAGTGGGGACAGGGGTGACTATGGCTACACCTTC. Amino acid sequence: CASSGDRGDYGYTF.

Here the CDR3 DNA reads TGTGCCAGCAGCTTAGAAACCTTAGAGGAGCTGTTTTTT. Amino acid sequence: CASSLETLEELFF. The chain recombines TRBV7-8 with TRBJ2-2; unclear D gene. CDR1 SGHVS and CDR2 FQNEAQ come from the germline V gene. The CDR3 spans 13 residues. V lost 1 base, J lost 10 bases, and 10 bases lay in between.